A selection of T cell receptor beta chains follows, all from one sample in a study of blood T cell repertoires in COVID-19. Assay: immunoSEQ multiplex PCR; the TCRdb copy retains only in-frame clones and omits some. The sample records about 330,000 clones, roughly 86% being singletons. The specimen was PBMCs or T cells enriched from blood (not recorded which). Receptor source: a woman in her twenties or thirties who had recovered from COVID-19. The CDR3 runs from the conserved cysteine through the conserved F or W. The D gene is left open where the match is weak. Rows may omit the clone size; those that give it use once, few, many or a size class.

NA | TRBJ2-3 | NA | 14 | TRBV5-1 | TGCGCCAGCAGCTTGGAGGGCAGGACTGATACGCAGTATTTT | CASSLEGRTDTQYF
NA | TRBJ2-1 | NA | 13 | TRBV24-1 | TGTGCCACCGGGCCAGGGGGAGGAAATGAGCAGTTCTTC | CATGPGGGNEQFF
NA | TRBJ1-1 | NA | 14 | TRBV9 | TGTGCCAGCAGCGTAGCCCCGGGGAACACTGAAGCTTTCTTT | CASSVAPGNTEAFF
few | TRBJ1-4 | NA | 13 | TRBV6-5 | TGTGCCAGCAGTTACCGAGGGAGCGGAAAACTGTTTTTT | CASSYRGSGKLFF
NA | TRBJ1-4 | NA | 13 | TRBV29-1 | TGCAGCGCGAGGTTTGAGGTTAGCGAAAAACTGTTTTTT | CSARFEVSEKLFF
NA | TRBJ2-3 | NA | 16 | TRBV18 | TGTGCCAGCTCACCAATCGCAGGGTCACGCACAGATACGCAGTATTTT | CASSPIAGSRTDTQYF
few | TRBJ2-7 | TRBD1 | 14 | TRBV7-2 | TGTGCCAGCAGCCCCCAGGGGGCGGGGTACGAGCAGTACTTC | CASSPQGAGYEQYF
NA | TRBJ1-2 | TRBD1 | 15 | TRBV5-1 | TGCGCCAGCAGCTTTGGGACAGGGACGGGCTATGGCTACACCTTC | CASSFGTGTGYGYTF
NA | TRBJ1-5 | TRBD1 | 15 | TRBV6-2/TRBV6-3 | TGTGCCAGCAGTTATCGGCACAGGGGCTCATTGACCCAGCATTTT | CASSYRHRGSLTQHF
NA | TRBJ1-2 | TRBD1 | 13 | TRBV9 | TGTGCCAGCAGCGTTAGACAGGGGGGAGGCTACACCTTC | CASSVRQGGGYTF
once | TRBJ2-7 | NA | 14 | TRBV7-9 | TGTGCCAGCAGCTTAGCGGCAGGGGCCTACGAGCAGTACTTC | CASSLAAGAYEQYF
NA | TRBJ2-1 | TRBD2 | 14 | TRBV5-6 | TGTGCCAGCAGTACTCCCGGGGGGTGGAATGAGCAGTTCTTC | CASSTPGGWNEQFF
NA | TRBJ2-7 | TRBD2 | 16 | TRBV7-2 | TGTGCCAGCAGCGTCTGGGTTGCGGGGGGCGGGTACGAGCAGTACTTC | CASSVWVAGGGYEQYF
NA | TRBJ1-4 | TRBD1 | 16 | TRBV28 | TGTGCCAGCAGTCCCCCGGGACAGGGTATAGGAGAAAAACTGTTTTTT | CASSPPGQGIGEKLFF
many | TRBJ1-2 | NA | 13 | TRBV2 | TGTGCCAGCAGTGACGCGGCAGCCTATGGCTACACCTTC | CASSDAAAYGYTF
NA | TRBJ2-7 | NA | 14 | TRBV5-5 | TGTGCCAGCAGCTTGACAGGGAGCTCCTACGAGCAGTACTTC | CASSLTGSSYEQYF
NA | TRBJ1-3 | TRBD1 | 14 | TRBV9 | TGTGCCAGCAGCATGACAGGGAGGGGAAACACCATATATTTT | CASSMTGRGNTIYF
NA | TRBJ2-7 | TRBD1 | 17 | TRBV19 | TGTGCCAGTAGTTCGTACCCGCGGGACAGGGGCTCCTACGAGCAGTACTTC | CASSSYPRDRGSYEQYF
few | TRBJ1-1 | NA | 15 | TRBV5-5 | TGTGCCAGCAGCTCGCCCAGGGGAGTGGCCACTGAAGCTTTCTTT | CASSSPRGVATEAFF
NA | TRBJ1-2 | NA | 14 | TRBV4-3 | TGCGCCAGCAGCCAAGATTCACAGTTCTATGGCTACACCTTC | CASSQDSQFYGYTF
NA | TRBJ1-1 | TRBD1 | 18 | TRBV5-1 | TGCGCCAGCAGCTCAGGGTATCGGGTGGACAGGGGGCACACTGAAGCTTTCTTT | CASSSGYRVDRGHTEAFF
NA | TRBJ2-3 | NA | 16 | TRBV15 | TGTGCCACCAGCAGAGATCAGGGGATGGGGACAGATACGCAGTATTTT | CATSRDQGMGTDTQYF
NA | TRBJ1-2 | TRBD1 | 16 | TRBV6-5 | TGTGCCAGCAGCTACAGTGGACAGGGGAGAAACTATGGCTACACCTTC | CASSYSGQGRNYGYTF
NA | TRBJ1-4 | NA | 14 | TRBV6-6 | TGTGCCAGCAGTCCTCGGGGGGCTAATGAAAAACTGTTTTTT | CASSPRGANEKLFF
NA | TRBJ2-3 | TRBD2 | 16 | TRBV7-8 | TGTGCCAGCAGCCCACCACAGCGGGGGGGCGGGGATACGCAGTATTTT | CASSPPQRGGGDTQYF
once | TRBJ1-2 | NA | 17 | TRBV19 | TGTGCCAGTAGTAACAGGGATTACCTTTCCCCTAACTATGGCTACACCTTC | CASSNRDYLSPNYGYTF
NA | TRBJ1-2 | NA | 11 | TRBV30 | TGTGCCTGCCTCCAGGGGAATGGCTACACCTTC | CACLQGNGYTF
NA | TRBJ2-5 | TRBD1 | 16 | TRBV7-2 | TGTGCCAGCAGCGGTCCCGGGACAGGGATAGGAGAGACCCAGTACTTC | CASSGPGTGIGETQYF
NA | TRBJ2-7 | TRBD1 | 15 | TRBV11-2 | TGTGCCAGCAGCTTAGTCCCGGGACAGGGAAACGAGCAGTACTTC | CASSLVPGQGNEQYF
few | TRBJ1-2 | NA | 15 | TRBV13 | TGTGCCAGCAGCCCCCGCTGGGGGCGCGACTATGGCTACACCTTC | CASSPRWGRDYGYTF
once | TRBJ2-7 | NA | 15 | TRBV5-6 | TGTGCCAGCAGCCCCAGGAGGGACGGATCCTACGAGCAGTACTTC | CASSPRRDGSYEQYF
NA | TRBJ2-7 | TRBD1 | 13 | TRBV5-4 | TGTGCCAGCAGCCTGACAGGGGTCCACGAGCAGTACTTC | CASSLTGVHEQYF
NA | TRBJ2-3 | NA | 13 | TRBV3-1/TRBV3-2 | TGTGCCAGCAGCCAAGATCCGGGGGATACGCAGTATTTT | CASSQDPGDTQYF
NA | TRBJ1-2 | TRBD1 | 20 | TRBV28 | TGTGCCAGCAGAGACTCTATTCGGGACAGAAGGGGGCTAGCTAACTATGGCTACACCTTC | CASRDSIRDRRGLANYGYTF
once | TRBJ2-5 | TRBD1 | 15 | TRBV5-1 | TGCGCCAGCAGCCCCGGACAGGGGTCGTTGGAGACCCAGTACTTC | CASSPGQGSLETQYF
NA | TRBJ1-2 | TRBD1 | 13 | TRBV2 | TGTGCCAGCTTTGGATCGGGACAGTATGGCTACACCTTC | CASFGSGQYGYTF
NA | TRBJ1-3 | NA | 16 | TRBV7-6 | TGTGCCAGCAGCTTATCCCCGACAGACTCTGGAAACACCATATATTTT | CASSLSPTDSGNTIYF
NA | TRBJ2-7 | NA | 11 | TRBV3-1/TRBV3-2 | TGTGCCAGCAGCCAAGGGGGAGTGCAGTACTTC | CASSQGGVQYF
NA | TRBJ1-2 | NA | 15 | TRBV4-1 | TGCGCCAGCAGCCCAATAGTCACAGCCCGGTATGGCTACACCTTC | CASSPIVTARYGYTF
NA | TRBJ1-1 | NA | 13 | TRBV4-1 | TGCGCCAGCAGCCAAGATTTTGTATTGGAGGCTTTCTTT | CASSQDFVLEAFF
once | TRBJ2-2 | NA | 14 | TRBV7-8 | TGTGCCAGCAGCTTAGTTAAGAACACCGGGGAGCTGTTTTTT | CASSLVKNTGELFF
NA | TRBJ1-1 | TRBD1 | 15 | TRBV6-5 | TGTGCCAGCAGAACAGGGACAGGGTGGGACACTGAAGCTTTCTTT | CASRTGTGWDTEAFF
NA | TRBJ2-7 | TRBD2 | 14 | TRBV5-5 | TGTGCCAGCAGACCTCCCGGGACTAGCTACCCCGAGTACTTC | CASRPPGTSYPEYF
NA | TRBJ2-3 | NA | 15 | TRBV5-1 | TGCGCCAGCAGCTTGGCAGGGGTAGGGACAGATACGCAGTATTTT | CASSLAGVGTDTQYF
NA | TRBJ2-7 | TRBD1 | 15 | TRBV5-1 | TGCGCCAGCAGCGTCACAGGGGGCAGGACCTACGAGCAGTACTTC | CASSVTGGRTYEQYF
NA | TRBJ2-6 | NA | 16 | TRBV6-2/TRBV6-3 | TGTGCCAGCAGTTACTCCCTAGCTCCTACGGCCAACGTCCTGACTTTC | CASSYSLAPTANVLTF
NA | TRBJ2-5 | TRBD2 | 13 | TRBV11-3 | TGTGCCAGCAGCGCCACTAGCGAGGAGACCCAGTACTTC | CASSATSEETQYF
NA | TRBJ1-2 | NA | 13 | TRBV9 | TGTGCCAGCAGCGTAGGAGAAGGGGACAGCTACACCTTC | CASSVGEGDSYTF
NA | TRBJ2-3 | TRBD2 | 16 | TRBV3-1/TRBV3-2 | TGTGCCAGCAGCCCCCTAGCGGGGGGGCTGACAGATACGCAGTATTTT | CASSPLAGGLTDTQYF
NA | TRBJ2-7 | NA | 12 | TRBV6-2/TRBV6-3 | TGTGCCAGCAGTTACCGTTCGGGTGAGCAGTACTTC | CASSYRSGEQYF